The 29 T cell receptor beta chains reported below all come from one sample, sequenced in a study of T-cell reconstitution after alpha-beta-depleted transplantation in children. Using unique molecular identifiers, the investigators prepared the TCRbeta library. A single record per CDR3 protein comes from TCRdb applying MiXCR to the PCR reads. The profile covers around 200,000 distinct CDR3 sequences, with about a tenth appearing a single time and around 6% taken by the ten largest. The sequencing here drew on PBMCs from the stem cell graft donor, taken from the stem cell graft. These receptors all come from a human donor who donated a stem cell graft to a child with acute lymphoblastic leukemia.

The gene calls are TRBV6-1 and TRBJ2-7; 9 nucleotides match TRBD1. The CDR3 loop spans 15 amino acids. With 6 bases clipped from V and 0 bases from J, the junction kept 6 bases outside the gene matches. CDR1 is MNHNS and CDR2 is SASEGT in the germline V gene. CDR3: CASRPGTGSSYEQYF. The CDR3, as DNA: TGTGCCAGCAGGCCCGGGACAGGGAGCTCCTACGAGCAGTACTTC.

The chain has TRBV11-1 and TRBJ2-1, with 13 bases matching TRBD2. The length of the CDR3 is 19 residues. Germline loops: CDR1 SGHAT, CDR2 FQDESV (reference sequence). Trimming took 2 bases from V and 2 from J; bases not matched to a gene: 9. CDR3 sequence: CASSLPRTSGGRTYNEQFF. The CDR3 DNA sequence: TGTGCCAGCAGCTTACCCCGGACTAGCGGGGGCAGAACCTACAATGAGCAGTTCTTC.

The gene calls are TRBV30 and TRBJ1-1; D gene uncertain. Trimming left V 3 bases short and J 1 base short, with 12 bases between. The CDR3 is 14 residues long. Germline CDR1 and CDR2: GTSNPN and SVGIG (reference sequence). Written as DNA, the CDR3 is TGTGCCTGGAGGCAACCCCGGGCGAACACTGAAGCTTTCTTT. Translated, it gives CAWRQPRANTEAFF.

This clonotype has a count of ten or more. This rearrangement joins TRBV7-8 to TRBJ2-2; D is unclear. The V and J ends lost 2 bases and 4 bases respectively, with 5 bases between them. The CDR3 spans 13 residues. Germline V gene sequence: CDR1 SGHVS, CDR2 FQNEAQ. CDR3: CASSLSSTGELFF. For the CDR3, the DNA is TGTGCCAGCAGCTTATCGAGCACCGGGGAGCTGTTTTTT.

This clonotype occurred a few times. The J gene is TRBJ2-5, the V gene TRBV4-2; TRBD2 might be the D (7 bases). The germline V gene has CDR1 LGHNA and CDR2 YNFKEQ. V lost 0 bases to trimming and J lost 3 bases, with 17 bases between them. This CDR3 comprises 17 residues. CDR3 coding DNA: TGTGCCAGCAGCCAAGATCCCCAGGGAGGGGGGAAAGAGACCCAGTACTTC. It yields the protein CASSQDPQGGGKETQYF.

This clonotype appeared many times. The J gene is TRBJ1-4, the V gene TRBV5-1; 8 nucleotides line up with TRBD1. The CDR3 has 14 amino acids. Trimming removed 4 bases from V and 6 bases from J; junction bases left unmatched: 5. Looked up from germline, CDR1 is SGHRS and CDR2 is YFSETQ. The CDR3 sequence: CASSQGTGHEKLFF. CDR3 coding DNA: TGCGCCAGCAGCCAAGGGACAGGCCATGAAAAACTGTTTTTT.

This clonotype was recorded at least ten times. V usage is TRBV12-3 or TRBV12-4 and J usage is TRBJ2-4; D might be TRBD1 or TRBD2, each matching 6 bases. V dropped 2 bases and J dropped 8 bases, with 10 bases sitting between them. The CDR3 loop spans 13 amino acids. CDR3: CASSLSGADIQYF. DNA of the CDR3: TGTGCCAGCAGTTTATCGGGGGCGGACATTCAGTACTTC.

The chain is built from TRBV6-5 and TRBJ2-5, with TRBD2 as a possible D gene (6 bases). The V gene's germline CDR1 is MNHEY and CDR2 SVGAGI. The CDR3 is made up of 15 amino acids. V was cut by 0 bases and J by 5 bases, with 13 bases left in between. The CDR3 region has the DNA TGTGCCAGCAGTTACTCGACTAGAGGTTCGGAGACCCAGTACTTC. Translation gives CASSYSTRGSETQYF.

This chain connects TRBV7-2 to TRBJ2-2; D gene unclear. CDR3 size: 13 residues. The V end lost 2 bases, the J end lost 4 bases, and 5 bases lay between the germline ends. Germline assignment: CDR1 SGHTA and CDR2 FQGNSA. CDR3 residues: CASSLSATGELFF. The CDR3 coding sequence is TGTGCCAGCAGCTTATCCGCCACCGGGGAGCTGTTTTTT.

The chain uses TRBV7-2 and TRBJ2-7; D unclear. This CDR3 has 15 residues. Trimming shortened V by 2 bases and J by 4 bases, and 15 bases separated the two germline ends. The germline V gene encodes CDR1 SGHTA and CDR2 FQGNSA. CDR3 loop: CASSLPWRISYEQYF. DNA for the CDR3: TGTGCCAGCAGCTTACCGTGGCGGATATCTTACGAGCAGTACTTC.

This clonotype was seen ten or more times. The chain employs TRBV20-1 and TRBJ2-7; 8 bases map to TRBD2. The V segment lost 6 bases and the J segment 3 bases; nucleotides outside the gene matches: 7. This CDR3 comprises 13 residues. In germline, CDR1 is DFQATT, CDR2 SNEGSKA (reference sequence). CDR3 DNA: TGCAGTGCAAAACCACTAGCGGACTACGAGCAGTACTTC. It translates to CSAKPLADYEQYF.

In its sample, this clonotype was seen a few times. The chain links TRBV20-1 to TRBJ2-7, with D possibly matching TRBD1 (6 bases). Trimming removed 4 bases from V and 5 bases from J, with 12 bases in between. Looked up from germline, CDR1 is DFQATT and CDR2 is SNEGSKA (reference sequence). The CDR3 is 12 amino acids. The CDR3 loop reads CSAIPHRDEQYF. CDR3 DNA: TGCAGTGCTATCCCACACAGGGACGAGCAGTACTTC.

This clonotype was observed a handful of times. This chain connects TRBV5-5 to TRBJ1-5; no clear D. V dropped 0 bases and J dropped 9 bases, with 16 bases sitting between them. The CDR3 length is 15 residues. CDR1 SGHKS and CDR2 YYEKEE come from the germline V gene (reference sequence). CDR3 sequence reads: CASSLVGEVPGPQHF. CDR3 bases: TGTGCCAGCAGCTTGGTCGGTGAAGTCCCAGGGCCCCAGCATTTT. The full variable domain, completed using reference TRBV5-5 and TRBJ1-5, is DAGVTQSPTHLIKTRGQQVTLRCSPISGHKSVSWYQQVLGQGPQFIFQYYEKEERGRGNFPDRFSARQFPNYSSELNVNALLLGDSALYLCASSLVGEVPGPQHFGDGTRLSIL.

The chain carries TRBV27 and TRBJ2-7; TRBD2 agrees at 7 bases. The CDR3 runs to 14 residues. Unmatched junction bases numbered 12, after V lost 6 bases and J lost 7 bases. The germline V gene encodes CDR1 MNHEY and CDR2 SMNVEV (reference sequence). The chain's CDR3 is CASSLAAVGGEQYF. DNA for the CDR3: TGTGCCAGCAGCCTAGCAGCCGTGGGGGGGGAGCAGTACTTC.

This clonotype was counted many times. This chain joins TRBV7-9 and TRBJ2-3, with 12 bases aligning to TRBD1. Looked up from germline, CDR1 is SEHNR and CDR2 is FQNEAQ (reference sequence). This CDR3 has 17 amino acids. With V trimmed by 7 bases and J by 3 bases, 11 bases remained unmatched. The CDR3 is CASKKSRDRGRTDTQYF. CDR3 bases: TGTGCCAGCAAGAAAAGTAGGGACAGGGGGCGTACAGATACGCAGTATTTT.

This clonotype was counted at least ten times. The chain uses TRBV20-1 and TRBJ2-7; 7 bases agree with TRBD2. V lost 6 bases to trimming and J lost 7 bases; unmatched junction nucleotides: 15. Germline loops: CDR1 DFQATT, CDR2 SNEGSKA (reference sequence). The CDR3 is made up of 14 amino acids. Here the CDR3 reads CSASGTNLLGEQYF. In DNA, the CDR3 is TGCAGTGCCAGCGGGACTAACCTCCTAGGGGAGCAGTACTTC.

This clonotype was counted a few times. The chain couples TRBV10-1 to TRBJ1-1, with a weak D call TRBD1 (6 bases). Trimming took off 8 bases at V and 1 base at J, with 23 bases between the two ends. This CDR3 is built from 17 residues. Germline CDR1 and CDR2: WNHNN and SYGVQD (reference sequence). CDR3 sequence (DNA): TGCGCCAGCCCAGGTAGTCGTTCTCGGACAGCGAACACTGAAGCTTTCTTT. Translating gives CASPGSRSRTANTEAFF.

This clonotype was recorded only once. CDR3 nucleotides: TGTGCCAGCAGCCAAGGTTACAGCTACACTGAAGCTTTCTTT. The encoded protein is CASSQGYSYTEAFF. This chain links TRBV3-1 with TRBJ1-1; D ambiguous. Trimming shortened V by 1 base and J by 3 bases, and 9 bases separated the two germline ends. Germline V gene lookup returns CDR1 LGHDT and CDR2 YNNKEL (reference sequence). The length of the CDR3 is 14 residues.

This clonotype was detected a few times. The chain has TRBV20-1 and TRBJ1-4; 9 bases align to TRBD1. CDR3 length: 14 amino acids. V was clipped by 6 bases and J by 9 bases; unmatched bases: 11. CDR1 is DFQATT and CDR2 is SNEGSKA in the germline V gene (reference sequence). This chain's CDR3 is CSAFDRGGLKKLFF. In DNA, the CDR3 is TGCAGTGCATTTGACAGGGGGGGTTTGAAAAAACTGTTTTTT.

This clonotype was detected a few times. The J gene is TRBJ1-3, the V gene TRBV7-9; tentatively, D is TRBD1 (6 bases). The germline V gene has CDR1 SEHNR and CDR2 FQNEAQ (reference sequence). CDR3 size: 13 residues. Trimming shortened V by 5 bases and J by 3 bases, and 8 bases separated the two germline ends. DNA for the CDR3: TGTGCCAGCAGCCGGGACATTGGAAACACCATATATTTT. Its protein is CASSRDIGNTIYF.

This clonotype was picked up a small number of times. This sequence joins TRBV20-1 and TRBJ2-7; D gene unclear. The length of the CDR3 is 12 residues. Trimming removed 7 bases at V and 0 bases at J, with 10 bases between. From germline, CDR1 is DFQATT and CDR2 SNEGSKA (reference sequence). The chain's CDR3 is CSVAQISYEQYF. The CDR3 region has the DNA TGCAGTGTCGCCCAGATCTCCTACGAGCAGTACTTC.

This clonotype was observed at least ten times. CDR3 in DNA: TGCAGTGCTAGTCCAACAGGGTTCGAAGAAAAACTGTTTTTT. Translating gives CSASPTGFEEKLFF. The chain links TRBV20-1 to TRBJ1-4, with D possibly TRBD1 on 6 matching bases. With 3 bases removed from V and 8 bases from J, the gap between germline ends came to 16 bases. The CDR3 has 14 amino acids. Germline CDR1 DFQATT, CDR2 SNEGSKA (reference sequence).

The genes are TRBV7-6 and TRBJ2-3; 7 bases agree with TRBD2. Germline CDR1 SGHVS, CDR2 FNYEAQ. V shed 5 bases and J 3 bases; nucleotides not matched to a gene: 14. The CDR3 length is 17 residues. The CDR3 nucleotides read TGTGCCAGCAGCCCCAATGGCGGGAGAGAACAAACAGATACGCAGTATTTT. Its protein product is CASSPNGGREQTDTQYF.

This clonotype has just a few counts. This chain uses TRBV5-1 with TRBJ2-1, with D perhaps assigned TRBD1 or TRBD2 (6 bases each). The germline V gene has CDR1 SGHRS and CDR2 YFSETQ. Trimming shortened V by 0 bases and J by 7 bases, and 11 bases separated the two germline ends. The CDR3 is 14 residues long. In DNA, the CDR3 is TGCGCCAGCAGCTTGGCCGGGGGCGTGAATGAGCAGTTCTTC. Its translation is CASSLAGGVNEQFF.

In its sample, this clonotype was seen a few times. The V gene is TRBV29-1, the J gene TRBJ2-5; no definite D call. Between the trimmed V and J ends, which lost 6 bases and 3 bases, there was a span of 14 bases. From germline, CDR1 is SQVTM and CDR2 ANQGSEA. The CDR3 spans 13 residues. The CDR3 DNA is TGCAGCGTCAGACTGATCGTGGAAGAGACCCAGTACTTC. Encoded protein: CSVRLIVEETQYF.

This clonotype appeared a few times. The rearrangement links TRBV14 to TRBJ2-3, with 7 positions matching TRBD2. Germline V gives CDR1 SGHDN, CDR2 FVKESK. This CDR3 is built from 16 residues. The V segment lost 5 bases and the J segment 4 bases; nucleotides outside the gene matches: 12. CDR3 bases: TGTGCCAGCAGCTCCCGGGGAGGGCGGTTCCCAGATACGCAGTATTTT. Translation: CASSSRGGRFPDTQYF. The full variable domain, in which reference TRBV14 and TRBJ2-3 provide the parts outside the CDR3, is EAGVTQFPSHSVIEKGQTVTLRCDPISGHDNLYWYRRVMGKEIKFLLHFVKESKQDESGMPNNRFLAERTGGTYSTLKVQPAELEDSGVYFCASSSRGGRFPDTQYFGPGTRLTVL.

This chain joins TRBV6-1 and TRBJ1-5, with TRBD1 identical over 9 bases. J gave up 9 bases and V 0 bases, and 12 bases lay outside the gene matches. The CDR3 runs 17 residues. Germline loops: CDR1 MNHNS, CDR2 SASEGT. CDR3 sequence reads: CASSEALEGQGLRPQHF. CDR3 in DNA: TGTGCCAGCAGTGAAGCGCTGGAGGGACAGGGCCTAAGGCCCCAGCATTTT.

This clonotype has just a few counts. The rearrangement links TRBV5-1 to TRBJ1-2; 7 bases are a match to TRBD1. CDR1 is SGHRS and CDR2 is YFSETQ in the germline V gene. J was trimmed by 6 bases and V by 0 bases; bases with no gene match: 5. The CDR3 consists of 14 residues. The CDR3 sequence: CASSLGPGQNGYTF. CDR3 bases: TGCGCCAGCAGCTTGGGGCCGGGACAGAATGGCTACACCTTC.

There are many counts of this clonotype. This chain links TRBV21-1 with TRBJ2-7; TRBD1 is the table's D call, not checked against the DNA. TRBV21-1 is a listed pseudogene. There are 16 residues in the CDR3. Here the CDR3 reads CASSNKSGQSSYEQYF. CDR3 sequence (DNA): TGTGCCAGCAGCAACAAATCGGGACAGAGCTCCTACGAGCAGTACTTC.